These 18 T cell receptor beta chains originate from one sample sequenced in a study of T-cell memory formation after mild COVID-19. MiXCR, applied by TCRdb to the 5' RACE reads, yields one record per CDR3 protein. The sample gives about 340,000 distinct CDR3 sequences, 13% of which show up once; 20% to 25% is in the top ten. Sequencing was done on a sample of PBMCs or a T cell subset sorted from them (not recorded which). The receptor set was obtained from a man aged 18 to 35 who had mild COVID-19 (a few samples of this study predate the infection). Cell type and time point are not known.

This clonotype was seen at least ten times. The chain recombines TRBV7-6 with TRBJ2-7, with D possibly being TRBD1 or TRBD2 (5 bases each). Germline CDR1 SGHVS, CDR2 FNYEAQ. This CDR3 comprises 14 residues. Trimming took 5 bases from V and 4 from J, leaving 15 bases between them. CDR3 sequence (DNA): TGTGCCAGCAGCCCCGGGACCATTTCTTACGAGCAGTACTTC. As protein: CASSPGTISYEQYF.

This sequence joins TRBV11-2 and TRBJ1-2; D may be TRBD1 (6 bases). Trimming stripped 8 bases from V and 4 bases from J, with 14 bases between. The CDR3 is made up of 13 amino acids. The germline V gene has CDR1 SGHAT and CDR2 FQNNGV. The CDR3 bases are TGTGCCAGCTTTACAGGGTTCGGCTATGGCTACACCTTC. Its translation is CASFTGFGYGYTF.

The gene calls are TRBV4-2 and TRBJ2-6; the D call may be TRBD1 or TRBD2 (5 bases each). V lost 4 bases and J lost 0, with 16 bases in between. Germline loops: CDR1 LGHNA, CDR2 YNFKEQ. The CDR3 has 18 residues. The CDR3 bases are TGTGCCAGCAGCCTCCCGCAGGGACGGTACTCTGGGGCCAACGTCCTGACTTTC. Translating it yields CASSLPQGRYSGANVLTF.

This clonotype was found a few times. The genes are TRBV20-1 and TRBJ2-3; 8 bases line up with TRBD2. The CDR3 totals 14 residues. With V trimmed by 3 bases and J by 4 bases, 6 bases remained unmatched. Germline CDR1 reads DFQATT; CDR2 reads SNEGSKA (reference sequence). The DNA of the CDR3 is TGCAGTGCTAGCGGGGGGGCCGTTTCAGATACGCAGTATTTT. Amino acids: CSASGGAVSDTQYF.

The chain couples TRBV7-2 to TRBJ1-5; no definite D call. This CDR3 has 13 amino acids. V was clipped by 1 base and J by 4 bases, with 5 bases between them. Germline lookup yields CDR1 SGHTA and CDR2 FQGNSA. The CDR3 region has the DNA TGTGCCAGCAGCTTAGTAAGGAATCAGCCCCAGCATTTT. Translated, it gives CASSLVRNQPQHF. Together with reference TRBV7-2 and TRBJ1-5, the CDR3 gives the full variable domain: GAGVSQSPSNKVTEKGKDVELRCDPISGHTALYWYRQSLGQGLEFLIYFQGNSAPDKSGLPSDRFSAERTGGSVSTLTIQRTQQEDSAVYLCASSLVRNQPQHFGDGTRLSIL.

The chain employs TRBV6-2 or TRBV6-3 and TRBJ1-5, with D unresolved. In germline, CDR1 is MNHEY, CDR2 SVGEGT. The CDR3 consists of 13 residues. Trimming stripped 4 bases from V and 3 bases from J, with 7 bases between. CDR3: CASSSSTNQPQHF. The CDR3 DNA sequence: TGTGCCAGCAGTTCATCCACCAATCAGCCCCAGCATTTT.

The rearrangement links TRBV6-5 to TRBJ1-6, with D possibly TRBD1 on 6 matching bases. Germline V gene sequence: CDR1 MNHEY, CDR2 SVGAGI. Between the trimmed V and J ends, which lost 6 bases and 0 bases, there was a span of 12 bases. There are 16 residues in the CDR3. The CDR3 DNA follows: TGTGCCAGCAGCCGGACAGCGAGCTCCTATAATTCACCCCTCCACTTT. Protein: CASSRTASSYNSPLHF.

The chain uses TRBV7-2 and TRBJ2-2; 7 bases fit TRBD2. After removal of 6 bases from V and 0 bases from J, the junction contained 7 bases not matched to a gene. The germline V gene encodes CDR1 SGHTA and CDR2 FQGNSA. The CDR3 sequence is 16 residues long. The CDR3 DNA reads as TGTGCCAGCAGTCCACCAGGACTAGCGAACACCGGGGAGCTGTTTTTT. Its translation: CASSPPGLANTGELFF.

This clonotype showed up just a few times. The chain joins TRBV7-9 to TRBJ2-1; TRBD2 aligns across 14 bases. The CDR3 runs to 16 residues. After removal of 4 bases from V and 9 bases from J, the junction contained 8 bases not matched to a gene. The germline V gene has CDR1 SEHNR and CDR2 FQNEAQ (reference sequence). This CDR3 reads CASSSGGLAGGGEQFF. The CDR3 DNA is TGTGCCAGCAGCTCCGGCGGACTAGCGGGGGGTGGTGAGCAGTTCTTC.

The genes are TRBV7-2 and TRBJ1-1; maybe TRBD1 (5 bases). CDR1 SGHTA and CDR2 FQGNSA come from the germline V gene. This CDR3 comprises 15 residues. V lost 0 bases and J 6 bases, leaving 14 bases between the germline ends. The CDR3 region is CASSLARGMGSEAFF. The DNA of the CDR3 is TGTGCCAGCAGCTTAGCCCGGGGCATGGGATCTGAAGCTTTCTTT.

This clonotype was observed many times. CDR3 protein: CASSLGQGDSPLHF. DNA for the CDR3: TGTGCCAGCAGTTTGGGACAGGGTGATTCACCCCTCCACTTT. The V and J genes are TRBV28 and TRBJ1-6; 9 nucleotides agree with TRBD1. V shed 3 bases, J shed 8 bases, and the junction held 2 bases outside the gene matches. The CDR3 has 14 amino acids. Germline V CDR1 and CDR2: MDHEN, SYDVKM. The complete variable domain, with remaining parts taken from reference TRBV28 and TRBJ1-6, reads DVKVTQSSRYLVKRTGEKVFLECVQDMDHENMFWYRQDPGLGLRLIYFSYDVKMKEKGDIPEGYSVSREKKERFSLILESASTNQTSMYLCASSLGQGDSPLHFGNGTRLTVT.

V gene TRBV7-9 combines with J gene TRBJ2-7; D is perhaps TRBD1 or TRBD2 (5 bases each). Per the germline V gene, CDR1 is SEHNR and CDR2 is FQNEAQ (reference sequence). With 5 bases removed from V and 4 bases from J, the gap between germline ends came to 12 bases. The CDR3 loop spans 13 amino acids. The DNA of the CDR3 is TGTGCCAGCAGCCCTGGGGACGGTTACGAGCAGTACTTC. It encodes CASSPGDGYEQYF.

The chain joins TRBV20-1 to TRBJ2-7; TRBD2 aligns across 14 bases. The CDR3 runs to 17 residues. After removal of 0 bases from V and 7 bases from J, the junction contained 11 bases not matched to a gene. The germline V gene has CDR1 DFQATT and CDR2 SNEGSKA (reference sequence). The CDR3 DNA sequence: TGCAGTGCTAGAGATCGAGGGACTAGCGGGGGCTGGAGGGAGCAGTACGTC. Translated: CSARDRGTSGGWREQYV.

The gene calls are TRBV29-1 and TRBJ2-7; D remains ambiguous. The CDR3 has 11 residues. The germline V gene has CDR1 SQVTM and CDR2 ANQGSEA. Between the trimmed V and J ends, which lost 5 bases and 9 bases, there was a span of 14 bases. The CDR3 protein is CSVLSGYRQYF. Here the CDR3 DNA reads TGCAGCGTTTTGTCAGGCTATAGGCAGTACTTC.

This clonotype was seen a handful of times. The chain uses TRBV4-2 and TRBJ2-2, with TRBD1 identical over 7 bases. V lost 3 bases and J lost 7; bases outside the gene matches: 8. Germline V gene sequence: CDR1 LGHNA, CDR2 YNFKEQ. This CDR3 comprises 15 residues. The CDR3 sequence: CASSQEGRDSGELFF. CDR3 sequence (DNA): TGTGCCAGCAGCCAGGAAGGCCGGGACAGCGGGGAGCTGTTTTTT.

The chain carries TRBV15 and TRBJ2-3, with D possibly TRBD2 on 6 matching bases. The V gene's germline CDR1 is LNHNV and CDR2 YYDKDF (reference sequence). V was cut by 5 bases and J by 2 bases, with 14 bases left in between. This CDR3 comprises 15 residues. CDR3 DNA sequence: TGTGCCACCAGCGGGTTACGGGAGAACACAGATACGCAGTATTTT. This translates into CATSGLRENTDTQYF.

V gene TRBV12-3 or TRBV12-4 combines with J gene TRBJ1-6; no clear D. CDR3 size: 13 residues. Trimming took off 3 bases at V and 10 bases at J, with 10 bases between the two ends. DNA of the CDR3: TGTGCCAGCAGTTTCGTGAGGTTCTCACCCCTCCACTTT. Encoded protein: CASSFVRFSPLHF.

This CDR3 reads CASRSPGRRSSDTQYF. In DNA, the CDR3 is TGTGCCAGCAGATCCCCCGGGAGACGAAGCTCAGATACGCAGTATTTT. This chain links TRBV11-2 with TRBJ2-3; tentative D call: TRBD2 (6 bases). The CDR3 is made up of 16 amino acids. Germline CDR1 is SGHAT and CDR2 is FQNNGV. V gave up 6 bases and J gave up 4 bases, with 20 bases separating them.